Listed below are T cell receptor beta chains from one sample, sequenced in a study of cytomegalovirus exposure and HLA in healthy donors. Profiled with immunoSEQ multiplex PCR; TCRdb holds only in-frame clones, not every one. The sample has over 55,000 clones, more than 80% seen once; the top ten hold just over 3%. Sequencing input: PBMCs. These receptors were obtained from a man between 18 and 35 years old in good health and CMV-seronegative. Each CDR3 is given with its conserved first and last residue. Fields, in order: V gene, J gene, clone size, D gene, CDR3 DNA, CDR3 protein. A D gene is named only where the DNA matches it firmly. Size is omitted from some rows. Given values are once, few, many or a class for expanded clones.

V: TRBV6-1
J: TRBJ2-5
size: NA
D: NA
DNA: TGTGCCAGCCCGAACAAGGAGGGGATAGAGACCCAGTACTTC
CDR3: CASPNKEGIETQYF

V: TRBV5-1
J: TRBJ2-5
size: once
D: NA
DNA: TGCGCCAGCAGCTTCCAAACGGACCAAGAGACCCAGTACTTC
CDR3: CASSFQTDQETQYF

V: TRBV5-6
J: TRBJ2-7
size: NA
D: TRBD1
DNA: TGTGCCAGCAGCTTGCAGGGGGCCTACGAGCAGTACTTC
CDR3: CASSLQGAYEQYF

V: TRBV7-9
J: TRBJ1-1
size: once
D: TRBD1
DNA: TGTGCCAGCAGCATCTACAGGGGATGGGCTGAAGCTTTCTTT
CDR3: CASSIYRGWAEAFF

V: TRBV6-5
J: TRBJ2-7
size: NA
D: TRBD2
DNA: TGTGCCAGCAGTTCCGGGACTAGCAACTACGAGCAGTACTTC
CDR3: CASSSGTSNYEQYF

V: TRBV6-1
J: TRBJ2-1
size: NA
D: TRBD2
DNA: TGTGCCAGCAGTGAGAACCTAGCGGATCGTTACAATGAGCAGTTCTTC
CDR3: CASSENLADRYNEQFF

V: TRBV9
J: TRBJ2-1
size: NA
D: TRBD2
DNA: TGTGCCAGCAGCGTTAGCGGGAGTTTCTACAATGAGCAGTTCTTC
CDR3: CASSVSGSFYNEQFF

V: TRBV6-5
J: TRBJ1-2
size: NA
D: NA
DNA: TGTGCCAGCAGTTACTCCTCAGGCGAGGGTGGCTACACCTTC
CDR3: CASSYSSGEGGYTF

V: TRBV7-9
J: TRBJ2-1
size: medium-sized
D: NA
DNA: TGTGCCAGCAGCTTAACTTCGGGAGTGCAGTTCTTC
CDR3: CASSLTSGVQFF

V: TRBV29-1
J: TRBJ1-1
size: NA
D: NA
DNA: TGCAGCGTTGAGAAAACGGAGACCTCTTTCTTT
CDR3: CSVEKTETSFF

V: TRBV28
J: TRBJ2-7
size: NA
D: NA
DNA: TGTGCCAGCAGTTTATGGGGCGGGACCTACGAGCAGTACTTC
CDR3: CASSLWGGTYEQYF

V: TRBV27
J: TRBJ1-5
size: NA
D: TRBD1
DNA: TGTGCCAGCAGTGCAGGGACAGCGGTTAAGCCCCAGCATTTT
CDR3: CASSAGTAVKPQHF

V: TRBV7-9
J: TRBJ1-1
size: NA
D: NA
DNA: TGTGCCAGCAGCTCCCCCGAGCAAGGGGTTACTGAAGCTTTCTTT
CDR3: CASSSPEQGVTEAFF

V: TRBV30
J: TRBJ2-3
size: NA
D: TRBD1
DNA: TGTGCCTGGAATCCGGGACAGACGAACACAGATACGCAGTATTTT
CDR3: CAWNPGQTNTDTQYF

V: TRBV10-3
J: TRBJ1-1
size: NA
D: NA
DNA: TGTGCCATCAGTGACCCGCCCGGGAACACTGAAGCTTTCTTT
CDR3: CAISDPPGNTEAFF

V: TRBV5-1
J: TRBJ1-1
size: NA
D: TRBD1
DNA: TGCGCCAGCAGCTGGGACAGGGGGAGTACTGAAGCTTTCTTT
CDR3: CASSWDRGSTEAFF

V: TRBV6-6
J: TRBJ2-7
size: NA
D: NA
DNA: TGTGCCAGCAGTTACTCACGGGGAATCTACGAGCAGTACTTC
CDR3: CASSYSRGIYEQYF

V: TRBV28
J: TRBJ2-7
size: NA
D: TRBD2
DNA: TGTGCCAGCAGCCTGGGCCACTGGCTAGCGGGAGACACCTACGAGCAGTACTTC
CDR3: CASSLGHWLAGDTYEQYF

V: TRBV18
J: TRBJ2-3
size: NA
D: NA
DNA: TGTGCCAGCTCCCTCGGGGGAGATACGCAGTATTTT
CDR3: CASSLGGDTQYF

V: TRBV6-5
J: TRBJ2-7
size: NA
D: NA
DNA: TGTGCCAGCAGTTACTCAGACAGATCCTACGAGCAGTACTTC
CDR3: CASSYSDRSYEQYF

V: TRBV6-6
J: TRBJ1-3
size: once
D: NA
DNA: TGTGCCAGCGGTTTGCTGAGCTCTGGAAACACCATATATTTT
CDR3: CASGLLSSGNTIYF

V: TRBV28
J: TRBJ2-2
size: NA
D: NA
DNA: TGTGCCAGCTACAGGGCGAACACCGGGGAGCTGTTTTTT
CDR3: CASYRANTGELFF

V: TRBV5-4
J: TRBJ2-5
size: NA
D: TRBD2
DNA: TGTGCCAGCAGCCCCGCGGGGGTGTACCAAGAGACCCAGTACTTC
CDR3: CASSPAGVYQETQYF

V: TRBV6-5
J: TRBJ2-7
size: NA
D: TRBD1
DNA: TGTGCCAGCGCCGTTTTCCTGGGACAGAACGAGCAGTACTTC
CDR3: CASAVFLGQNEQYF

V: TRBV6-5
J: TRBJ2-1
size: NA
D: TRBD2
DNA: TGTGCCAGCAGCCCCGGGACTAGCTCCTACAATGAGCAGTTCTTC
CDR3: CASSPGTSSYNEQFF

V: TRBV9
J: TRBJ2-2
size: NA
D: TRBD1
DNA: TGTGCCAGCAGCGTCAGGGGGCAGCCGAACACCGGGGAGCTGTTTTTT
CDR3: CASSVRGQPNTGELFF

V: TRBV29-1
J: TRBJ1-1
size: NA
D: TRBD1
DNA: TGCAGCGCCAGTGACGTCGGACAGGGTGCGATGAACACTGAAGCTTTCTTT
CDR3: CSASDVGQGAMNTEAFF

V: TRBV5-1
J: TRBJ2-2
size: NA
D: TRBD2
DNA: TGCGCCAGCAGCTTGACCGGTACCGGGACTAGTAACACCGGGGAGCTGTTTTTT
CDR3: CASSLTGTGTSNTGELFF

V: TRBV7-2
J: TRBJ2-4
size: NA
D: NA
DNA: TGTGCCAGCAGCCCTAGCAGCCCCTTAGCCAAAAACATTCAGTACTTC
CDR3: CASSPSSPLAKNIQYF